This T cell receptor (beta chain) was documented in a study of response to subunit inactivated influenza vaccine. This CDR3 is built from 13 residues. Germline V gives CDR1 MNHNS, CDR2 SASEGT. MiXCR was run by TCRdb on the RT-PCR reads, yielding one entry per CDR3 protein. The sample lists about 800,000 distinct CDR3 sequences, around 21% occurring once. This receptor was identified in a man aged 50 to 60 who received an inactivated influenza vaccine. This sample comprised PBMCs from blood, obtained 5 days after vaccination. This chain uses TRBV6-1 with TRBJ2-7, with D tentatively TRBD1 (5 bases). The tail of the sequence fits TRBJ2-1 better, so the J call may be wrong. The DNA for the CDR3 is TGTGCCAGCAGGCAGGGCACCGCCTACGAGCAGTTCTTC. This codes for CASRQGTAYEQFF.